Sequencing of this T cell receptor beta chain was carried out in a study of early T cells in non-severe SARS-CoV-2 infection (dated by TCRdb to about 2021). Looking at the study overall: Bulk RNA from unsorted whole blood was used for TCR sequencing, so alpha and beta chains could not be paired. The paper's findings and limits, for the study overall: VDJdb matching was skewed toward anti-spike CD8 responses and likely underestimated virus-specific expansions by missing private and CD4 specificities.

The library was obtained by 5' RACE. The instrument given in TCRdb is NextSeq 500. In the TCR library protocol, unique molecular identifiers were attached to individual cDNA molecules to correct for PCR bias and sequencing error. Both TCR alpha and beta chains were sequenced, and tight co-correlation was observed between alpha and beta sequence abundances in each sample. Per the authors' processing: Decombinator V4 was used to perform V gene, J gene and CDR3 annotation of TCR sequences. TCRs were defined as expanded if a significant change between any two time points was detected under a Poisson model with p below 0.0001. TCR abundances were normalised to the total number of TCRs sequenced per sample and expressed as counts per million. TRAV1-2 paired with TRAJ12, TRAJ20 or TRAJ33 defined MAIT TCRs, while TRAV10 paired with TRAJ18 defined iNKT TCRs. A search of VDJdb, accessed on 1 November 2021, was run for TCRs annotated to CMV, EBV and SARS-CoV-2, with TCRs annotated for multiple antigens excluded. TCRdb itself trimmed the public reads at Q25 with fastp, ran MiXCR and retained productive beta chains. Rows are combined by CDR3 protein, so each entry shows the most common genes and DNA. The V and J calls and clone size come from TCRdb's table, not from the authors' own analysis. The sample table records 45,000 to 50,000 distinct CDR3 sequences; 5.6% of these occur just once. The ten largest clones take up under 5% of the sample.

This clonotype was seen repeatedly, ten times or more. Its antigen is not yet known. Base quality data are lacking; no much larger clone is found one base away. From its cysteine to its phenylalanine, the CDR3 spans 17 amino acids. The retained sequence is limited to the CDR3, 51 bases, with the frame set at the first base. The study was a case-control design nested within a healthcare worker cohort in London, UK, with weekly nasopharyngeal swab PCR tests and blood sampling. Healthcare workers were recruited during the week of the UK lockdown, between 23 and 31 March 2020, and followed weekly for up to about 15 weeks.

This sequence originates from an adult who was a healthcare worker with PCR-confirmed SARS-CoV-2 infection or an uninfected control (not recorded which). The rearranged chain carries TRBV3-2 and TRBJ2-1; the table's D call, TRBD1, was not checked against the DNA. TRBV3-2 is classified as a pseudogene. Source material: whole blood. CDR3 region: CASSLGEAPNWGKMQFF. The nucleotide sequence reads TGTGCCAGCAGCCTTGGTGAGGCCCCGAACTGGGGCAAGATGCAGTTCTTC.